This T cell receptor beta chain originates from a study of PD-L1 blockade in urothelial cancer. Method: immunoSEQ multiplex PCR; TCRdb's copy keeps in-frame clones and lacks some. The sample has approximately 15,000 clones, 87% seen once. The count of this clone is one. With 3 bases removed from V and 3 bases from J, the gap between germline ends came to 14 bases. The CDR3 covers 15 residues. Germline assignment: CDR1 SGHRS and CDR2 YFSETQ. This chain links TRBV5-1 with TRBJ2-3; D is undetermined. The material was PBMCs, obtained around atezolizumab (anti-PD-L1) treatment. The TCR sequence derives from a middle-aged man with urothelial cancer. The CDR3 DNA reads TGCGCCAGCAGCTATCGGCGGCCCGGGACAGATACGCAGTATTTT. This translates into CASSYRRPGTDTQYF. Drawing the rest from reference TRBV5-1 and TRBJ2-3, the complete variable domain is KAGVTQTPRYLIKTRGQQVTLSCSPISGHRSVSWYQQTPGQGLQFLFEYFSETQRNKGNFPGRFSGRQFSNSRSEMNVSTLELGDSALYLCASSYRRPGTDTQYFGPGTRLTVL.